This T cell receptor beta chain originates from a study of persistence of HIV-infected CD4 T cells. The libraries were made with immunoSEQ version 4 in survey mode. Libraries were prepared by immunoSEQ multiplex PCR; TCRdb keeps only in-frame clonotypes and omits some of them. The sample carries under 20,000 clones, about 60% recorded once. With regard to this clone: The antigen is not known.

Study results and caveats: Degenerate expanded CDR3beta sequences were enriched among CMV- and Gag-responding cells. Proviral oligoclonality tracked with TCR oligoclonality within the same sorted cells. Rare CMV-responding cells carrying HIV-1 proviruses were not analyzed separately for TCR.

Germline loops: CDR1 MGHDK, CDR2 SYGVNS. The CDR3 consists of 14 residues. Trimming removed 5 bases at V and 3 bases at J, with 13 bases between. Cells were stimulated with overlapping HIV-1 Gag 15-mer peptides. Sorting selected CD4+ T cells upregulating both CD40 ligand and CD69. CD8+ T cells were removed from PBMCs prior to stimulation. This specimen was CD4+ T cells sorted from PBMCs after roughly 19-hour stimulation, taken from a patient who received antiretroviral therapy. This receptor was taken from an adult woman with HIV who was CMV-seropositive. The chain links TRBV25-1 to TRBJ1-1; D gene uncertain. Written as DNA, the CDR3 is TGTGCCAGCAGTCTCTACGGTGGGCACACTGAAGCTTTCTTT. This translates into CASSLYGGHTEAFF. Supplemented by reference TRBV25-1 and TRBJ1-1, the full variable domain reads EADIYQTPRYLVIGTGKKITLECSQTMGHDKMYWYQQDPGMELHLIHYSYGVNSTEKGDLSSESTVSRIRTEHFPLTLESARPSHTSQYLCASSLYGGHTEAFFGQGTRLTVV.